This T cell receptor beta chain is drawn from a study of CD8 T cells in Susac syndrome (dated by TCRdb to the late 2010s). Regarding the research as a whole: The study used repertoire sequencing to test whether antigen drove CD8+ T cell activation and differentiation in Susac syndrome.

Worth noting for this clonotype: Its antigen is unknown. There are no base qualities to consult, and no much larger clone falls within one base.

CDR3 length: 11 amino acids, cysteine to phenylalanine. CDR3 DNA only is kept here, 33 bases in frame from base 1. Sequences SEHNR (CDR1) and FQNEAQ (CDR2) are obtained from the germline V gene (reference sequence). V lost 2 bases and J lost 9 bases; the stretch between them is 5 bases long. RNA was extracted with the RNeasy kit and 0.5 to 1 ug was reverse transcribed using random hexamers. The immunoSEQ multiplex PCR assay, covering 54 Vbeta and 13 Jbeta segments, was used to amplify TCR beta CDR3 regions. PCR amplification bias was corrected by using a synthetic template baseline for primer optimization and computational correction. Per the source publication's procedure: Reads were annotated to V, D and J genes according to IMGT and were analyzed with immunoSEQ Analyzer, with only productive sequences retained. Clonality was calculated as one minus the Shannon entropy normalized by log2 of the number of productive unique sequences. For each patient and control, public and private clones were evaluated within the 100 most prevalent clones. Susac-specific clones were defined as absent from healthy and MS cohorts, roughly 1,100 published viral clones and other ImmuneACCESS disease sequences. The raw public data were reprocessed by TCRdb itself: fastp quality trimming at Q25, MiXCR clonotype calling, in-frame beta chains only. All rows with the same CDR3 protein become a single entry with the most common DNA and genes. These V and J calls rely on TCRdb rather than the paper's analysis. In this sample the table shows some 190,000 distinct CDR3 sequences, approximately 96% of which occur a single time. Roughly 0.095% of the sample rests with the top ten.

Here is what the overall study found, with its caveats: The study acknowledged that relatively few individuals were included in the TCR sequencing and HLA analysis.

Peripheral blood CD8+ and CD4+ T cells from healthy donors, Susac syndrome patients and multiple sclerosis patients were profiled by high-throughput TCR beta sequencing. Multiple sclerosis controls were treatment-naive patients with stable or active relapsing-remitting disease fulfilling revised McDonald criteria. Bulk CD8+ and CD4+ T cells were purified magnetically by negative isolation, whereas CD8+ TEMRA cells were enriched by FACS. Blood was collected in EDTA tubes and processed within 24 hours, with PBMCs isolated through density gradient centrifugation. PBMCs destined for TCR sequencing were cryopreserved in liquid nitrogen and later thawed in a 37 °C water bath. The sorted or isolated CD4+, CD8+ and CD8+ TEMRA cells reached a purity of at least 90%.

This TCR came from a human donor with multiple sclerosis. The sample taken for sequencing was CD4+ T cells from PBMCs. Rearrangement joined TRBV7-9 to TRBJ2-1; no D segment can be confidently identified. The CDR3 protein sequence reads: CASSLKIEQFF. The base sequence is TGTGCCAGCAGCTTAAAGATTGAGCAGTTCTTC.